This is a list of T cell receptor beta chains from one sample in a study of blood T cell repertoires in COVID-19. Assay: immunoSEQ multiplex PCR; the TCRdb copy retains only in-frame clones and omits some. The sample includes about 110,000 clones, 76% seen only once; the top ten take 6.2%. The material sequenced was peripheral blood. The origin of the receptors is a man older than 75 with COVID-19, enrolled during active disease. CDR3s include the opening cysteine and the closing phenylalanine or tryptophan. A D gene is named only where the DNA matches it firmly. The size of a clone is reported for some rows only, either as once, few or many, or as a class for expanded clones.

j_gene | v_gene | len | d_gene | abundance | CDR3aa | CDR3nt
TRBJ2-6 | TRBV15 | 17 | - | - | CATSRGGGDSGANVLTF | TGTGCCACCAGCAGAGGGGGCGGGGACTCTGGGGCCAACGTCCTGACTTTC
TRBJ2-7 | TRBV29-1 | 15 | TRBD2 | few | CSVDGASGVSYEQYF | TGCAGCGTTGACGGGGCTAGCGGGGTTTCCTACGAGCAGTACTTC
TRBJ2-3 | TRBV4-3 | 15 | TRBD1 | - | CASSQTGGSADTQYF | TGCGCCAGCAGCCAGACAGGGGGATCTGCAGATACGCAGTATTTT
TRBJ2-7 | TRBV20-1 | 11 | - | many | CSARQEYEQYF | TGCAGTGCTAGACAGGAATACGAGCAGTACTTC
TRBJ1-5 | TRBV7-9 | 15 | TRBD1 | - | CASSLGTGTIQPQHF | TGTGCCAGCAGCTTAGGGACAGGGACAATTCAGCCCCAGCATTTT
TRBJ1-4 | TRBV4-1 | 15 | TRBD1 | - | CASSQVGQGLEKLFF | TGCGCCAGCAGCCAAGTGGGACAGGGACTTGAAAAACTGTTTTTT
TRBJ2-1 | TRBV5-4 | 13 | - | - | CASSLYTGREQFF | TGTGCCAGCAGCTTATATACCGGCAGGGAGCAGTTCTTC
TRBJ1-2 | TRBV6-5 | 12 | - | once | CASMRGNRGYTF | TGTGCCAGCATGAGGGGGAATCGGGGCTACACCTTC
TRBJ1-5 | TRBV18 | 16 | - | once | CASSPRTANSNQPQHF | TGTGCCAGCTCACCACGCACAGCAAATAGCAATCAGCCCCAGCATTTT
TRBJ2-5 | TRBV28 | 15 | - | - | CASSSRLALGETQYF | TGTGCCAGCAGTTCTCGCCTTGCCCTCGGGGAGACCCAGTACTTC
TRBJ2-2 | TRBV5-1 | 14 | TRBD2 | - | CASSPGLDTGELFF | TGCGCCAGCAGCCCCGGACTAGACACCGGGGAGCTGTTTTTT
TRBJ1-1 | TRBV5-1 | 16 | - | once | CASSLRRGPMNTEAFF | TGCGCCAGCAGCTTACGGAGGGGCCCAATGAACACTGAAGCTTTCTTT
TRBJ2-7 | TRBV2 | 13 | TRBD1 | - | CAIGTGHPYEQYF | TGTGCCATTGGGACAGGGCACCCCTACGAGCAGTACTTC
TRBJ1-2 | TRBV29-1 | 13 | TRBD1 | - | CSGGMDRGHGYTF | TGCAGCGGAGGCATGGACAGGGGGCACGGCTACACCTTC
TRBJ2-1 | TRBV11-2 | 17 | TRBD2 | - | CASSPRSGTSGRNEQFF | TGTGCCAGCAGCCCGAGATCCGGGACTAGCGGGAGGAATGAGCAGTTCTTC
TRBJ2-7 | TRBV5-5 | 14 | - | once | CASSAGGIVYEQYF | TGTGCCAGCAGCGCTGGGGGGATAGTCTACGAGCAGTACTTC
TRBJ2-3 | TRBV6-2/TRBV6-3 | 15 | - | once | CASSYSGTSTDTQYF | TGTGCCAGCAGTTACTCCGGGACTAGCACAGATACGCAGTATTTT
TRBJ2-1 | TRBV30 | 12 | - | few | CAWSPTRNEQFF | TGTGCCTGGAGTCCGACACGCAATGAGCAGTTCTTC
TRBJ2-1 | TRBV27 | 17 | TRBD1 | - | CASGDPTGFDPGVEQFF | TGTGCCAGCGGGGACCCGACAGGGTTCGACCCAGGGGTTGAGCAGTTCTTC
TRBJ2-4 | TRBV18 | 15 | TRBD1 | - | CASSLGTDPKNIQYF | TGTGCCAGCTCACTTGGGACAGACCCCAAAAACATTCAGTACTTC
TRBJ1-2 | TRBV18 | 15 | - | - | CASSPLRRETYGYTF | TGTGCCAGCTCACCACTCCGACGGGAAACCTATGGCTACACCTTC
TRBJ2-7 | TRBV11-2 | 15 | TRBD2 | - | CASSPGLATSYEQYF | TGTGCCAGCAGCCCCGGACTAGCGACCTCCTACGAGCAGTACTTC
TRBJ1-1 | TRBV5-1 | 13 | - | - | CASSRQVNTEAFF | TGCGCCAGCTCCCGACAGGTTAACACTGAAGCTTTCTTT
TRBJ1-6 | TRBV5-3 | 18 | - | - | CARSFRPGSGHHHSPLHF | TGTGCCAGAAGCTTTCGACCCGGATCTGGACACCATCATTCACCCCTCCACTTT
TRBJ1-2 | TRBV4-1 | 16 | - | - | CASSQNPLAGNYGYTF | TGCGCCAGCAGCCAAAATCCCCTTGCAGGGAACTATGGCTACACCTTC
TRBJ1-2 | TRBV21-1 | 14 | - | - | CASGGLRELYGYTF | TGTGCCAGCGGAGGATTGCGGGAACTCTATGGCTACACCTTC
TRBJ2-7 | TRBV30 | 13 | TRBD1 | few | CASRDRGSYEQYF | TGTGCCTCCCGGGACAGGGGGTCCTACGAGCAGTACTTC
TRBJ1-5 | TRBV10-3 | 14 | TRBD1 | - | CATMGQGESQPQHF | TGTGCCACTATGGGACAGGGCGAAAGTCAGCCCCAGCATTTT
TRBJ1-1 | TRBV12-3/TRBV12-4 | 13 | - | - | CASSRGGNTEAFF | TGTGCCAGCAGTCGGGGAGGGAACACTGAAGCTTTCTTT
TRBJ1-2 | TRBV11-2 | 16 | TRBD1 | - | CASSLDIWTGSNGYTF | TGTGCCAGCAGCTTAGATATTTGGACAGGGTCGAATGGCTACACCTTC
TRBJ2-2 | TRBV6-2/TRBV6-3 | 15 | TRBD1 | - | CASSYWQGASGELFF | TGTGCCAGCAGTTACTGGCAGGGGGCGAGCGGGGAGCTGTTTTTT
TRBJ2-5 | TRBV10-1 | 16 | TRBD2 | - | CACWGRGGEVQETQYF | TGCGCCTGCTGGGGGAGGGGAGGGGAGGTGCAGGAGACCCAGTACTTC
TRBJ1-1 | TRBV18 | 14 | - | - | CASSPQGYRTEAFF | TGTGCCAGCTCACCGCAGGGTTATCGGACTGAAGCTTTCTTT
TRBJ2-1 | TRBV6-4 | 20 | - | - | CASSGNSWTAVLWSYNEQFF | TGTGCCAGCAGTGGCAATTCGTGGACAGCCGTCCTTTGGTCCTACAATGAGCAGTTCTTC
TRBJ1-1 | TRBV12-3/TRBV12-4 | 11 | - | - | CASSSRGEAFF | TGTGCCAGCAGTTCCAGGGGTGAAGCTTTCTTT
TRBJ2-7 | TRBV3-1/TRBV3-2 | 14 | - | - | CASSQDPGAYEQYF | TGTGCCAGCAGCCAAGATCCGGGGGCCTACGAGCAGTACTTC
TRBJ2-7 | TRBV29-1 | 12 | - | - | CSVAKTPYEQYF | TGCAGCGTTGCAAAAACACCCTACGAGCAGTACTTC